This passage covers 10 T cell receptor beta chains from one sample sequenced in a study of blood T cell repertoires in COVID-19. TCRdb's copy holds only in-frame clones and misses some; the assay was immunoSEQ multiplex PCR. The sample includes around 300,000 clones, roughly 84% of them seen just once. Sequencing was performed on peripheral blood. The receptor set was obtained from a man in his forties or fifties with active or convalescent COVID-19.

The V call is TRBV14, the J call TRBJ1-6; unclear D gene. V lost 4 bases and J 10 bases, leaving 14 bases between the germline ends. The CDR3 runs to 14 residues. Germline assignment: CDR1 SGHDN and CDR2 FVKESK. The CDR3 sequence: CASSLISTGSPLHF. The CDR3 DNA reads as TGTGCCAGCAGCCTCATCTCAACCGGGTCACCCCTCCACTTT.

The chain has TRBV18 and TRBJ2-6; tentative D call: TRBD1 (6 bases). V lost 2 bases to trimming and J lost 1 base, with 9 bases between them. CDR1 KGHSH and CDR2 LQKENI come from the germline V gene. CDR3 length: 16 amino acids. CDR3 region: CASSPMGASGANVLTF. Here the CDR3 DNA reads TGTGCCAGCTCACCAATGGGGGCGTCTGGGGCCAACGTCCTGACTTTC.

The CDR3 coding sequence is TGTGCCAGCGTGTCGACAGTTAACTATGGCTACACCTTC. Its protein product is CASVSTVNYGYTF. This chain uses TRBV28 with TRBJ1-2, with D perhaps TRBD1 (5 bases). This CDR3 is built from 13 residues. Germline-derived CDR1 and CDR2 are MDHEN and SYDVKM. Trimming left V 8 bases short and J 1 base short, with 11 bases between.

CDR3 bases: TGTGCCAGCAGCCAAGGGGTTCGGGCTGAAGCTTTCTTT. Translation gives CASSQGVRAEAFF. This chain uses TRBV3-1 (or the pseudogene TRBV3-2) with TRBJ1-1; D is uncertain. The CDR3 is 13 residues long. V dropped 1 base and J dropped 6 bases, with 9 bases sitting between them. Germline V lookup: CDR1 LGHDT, CDR2 YNNKEL (reference sequence).

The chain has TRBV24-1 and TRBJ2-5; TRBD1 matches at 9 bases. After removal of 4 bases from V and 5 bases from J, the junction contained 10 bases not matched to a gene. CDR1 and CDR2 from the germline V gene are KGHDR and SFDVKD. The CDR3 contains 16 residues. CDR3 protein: CATSDPGTGQWETQYF. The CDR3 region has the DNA TGTGCCACCAGTGACCCGGGGACAGGGCAATGGGAGACCCAGTACTTC.

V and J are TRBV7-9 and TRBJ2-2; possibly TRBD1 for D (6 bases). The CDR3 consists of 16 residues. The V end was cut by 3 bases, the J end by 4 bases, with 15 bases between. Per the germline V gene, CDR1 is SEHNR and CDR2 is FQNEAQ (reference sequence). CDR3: CASSFTPGDGTGELFF. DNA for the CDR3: TGTGCCAGCAGCTTTACCCCAGGGGACGGCACCGGGGAGCTGTTTTTT.

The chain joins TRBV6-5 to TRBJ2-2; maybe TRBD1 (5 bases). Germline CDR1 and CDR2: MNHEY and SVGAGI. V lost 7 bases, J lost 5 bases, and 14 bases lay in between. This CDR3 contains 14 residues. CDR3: CASNSGRATGELFF. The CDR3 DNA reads TGTGCCAGCAATTCTGGCAGGGCTACCGGGGAGCTGTTTTTT.

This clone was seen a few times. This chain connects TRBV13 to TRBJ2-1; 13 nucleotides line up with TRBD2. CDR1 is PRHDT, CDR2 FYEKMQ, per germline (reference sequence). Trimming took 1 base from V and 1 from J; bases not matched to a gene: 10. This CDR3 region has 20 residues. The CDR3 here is CASSLDNWGTSGDSYNEQFF. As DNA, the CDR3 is TGTGCCAGCAGCTTAGACAATTGGGGGACTAGCGGGGATTCCTACAATGAGCAGTTCTTC.

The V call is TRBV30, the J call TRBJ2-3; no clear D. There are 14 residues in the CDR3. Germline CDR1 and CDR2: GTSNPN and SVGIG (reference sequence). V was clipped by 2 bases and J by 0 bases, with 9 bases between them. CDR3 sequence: CAWSYSSSTDTQYF. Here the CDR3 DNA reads TGTGCCTGGAGTTATTCTTCCAGCACAGATACGCAGTATTTT.

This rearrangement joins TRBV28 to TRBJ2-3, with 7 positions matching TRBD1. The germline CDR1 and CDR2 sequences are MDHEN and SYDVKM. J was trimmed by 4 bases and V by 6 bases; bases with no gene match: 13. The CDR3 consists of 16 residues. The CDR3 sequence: CASSSPDRNHADTQYF. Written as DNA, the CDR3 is TGTGCCAGCAGCTCTCCGGACAGGAACCACGCAGATACGCAGTATTTT.